The 16 T cell receptor beta chains in this list originate from one sample, sequenced in a study of CD8+CD57+ T cells in acquired aplastic anemia. Genomic DNA acted as the template from which TCR beta VDJ combination and CDR3 sequence profiling were carried out. TCRdb fed the reads into MiXCR, producing one record per CDR3 protein. The data show 200,000 to 250,000 distinct CDR3 sequences, roughly 35% seen once. Source material: sorted CD4+, CD8+, or CD8+CD57+ T cells (not recorded which) from PBMCs. These receptors were collected from a human donor in good health, serving as a control.

This sequence joins TRBV7-6 and TRBJ2-1; 9 bases fit TRBD1. The V segment lost 6 bases and the J segment 9 bases; nucleotides outside the gene matches: 6. Germline-derived CDR1 and CDR2 are SGHVS and FNYEAQ. The CDR3 is 13 residues long. CDR3 amino acids: CASRRTGEIEQFF. CDR3 coding DNA: TGTGCCAGCAGGAGGACAGGGGAGATTGAGCAGTTCTTC.

The chain combines TRBV6-1 with TRBJ2-7, with 8 nucleotides matching TRBD1. The CDR3 loop spans 16 amino acids. The germline V gene encodes CDR1 MNHNS and CDR2 SASEGT. The V and J ends lost 4 bases and 3 bases, in that order; junction bases with no gene match: 11. Written as DNA, the CDR3 is TGTGCCAGCAGTGCTTGGGACCGGGACAGGAACTACGAGCAGTACTTC. Its protein is CASSAWDRDRNYEQYF.

J is TRBJ2-3 and V is TRBV2; TRBD2 matches 7 bases. This CDR3 spans 14 amino acids. Germline V CDR1 and CDR2: SNHLY, FYNNEI. V gave up 3 bases and J gave up 10 bases; unmatched junction bases: 10. The CDR3 nucleotides read TGTGCCAGCAGTGATTCGGGGACTAATTATCCGCAGTATTTT. Its translation: CASSDSGTNYPQYF.

The table lists this clonotype with a few counts. The rearrangement uses TRBV20-1 and TRBJ1-1, with D maybe TRBD1 (6 bases). Per the germline V gene, CDR1 is DFQATT and CDR2 is SNEGSKA (reference sequence). There are 13 residues in the CDR3. Trimming took 3 bases from V and 3 from J, leaving 11 bases between them. CDR3: CSASQGRDTEAFF. CDR3 nucleotide sequence: TGCAGTGCTAGCCAGGGGCGAGACACTGAAGCTTTCTTT.

This rearrangement joins TRBV3-1 to TRBJ1-6; D remains unclear. V shed 0 bases and J shed 9 bases, with 12 bases lying between them. The length of the CDR3 is 15 residues. Germline V CDR1 and CDR2: LGHDT, YNNKEL (reference sequence). As DNA, the CDR3 is TGTGCCAGCAGCCAAGAAGTGGTGGCGGCTTCACCCCTCCACTTT. Translating it yields CASSQEVVAASPLHF.

This clonotype has just a few counts. This rearrangement joins TRBV6-4 to TRBJ1-2; D call uncertain. The germline V gene encodes CDR1 MRHNA and CDR2 SNTAGT. The CDR3 totals 13 residues. Trimming removed 6 bases from V and 10 bases from J, with 18 bases in between. As DNA, the CDR3 is TGTGCCAGCAGCCGGACCGGGGAATTAGACTACACCTTC. It translates to CASSRTGELDYTF.

The chain uses TRBV29-1 and TRBJ2-5; D uncertain. Trimming shortened V by 6 bases and J by 5 bases, and 13 bases separated the two germline ends. This CDR3 spans 12 amino acids. CDR1 and CDR2 from the germline V gene are SQVTM and ANQGSEA. CDR3 amino acids: CSVTWGRETQYF. The CDR3 DNA sequence: TGCAGCGTGACGTGGGGAAGGGAGACCCAGTACTTC.

This clonotype came up many times. The V and J genes are TRBV19 and TRBJ1-2; TRBD1 matches at 7 bases. The CDR3 runs 12 residues. CDR1 LNHDA and CDR2 SQIVND come from the germline V gene (reference sequence). V lost 6 bases, J lost 4 bases, and 2 bases stayed unmatched. The CDR3 here is CASSDRAYGYTF. CDR3 nucleotides: TGTGCCAGTAGCGACAGGGCCTATGGCTACACCTTC.

The chain employs TRBV2 and TRBJ2-3; TRBD2 might be the D (6 bases). Germline CDR1 is SNHLY and CDR2 is FYNNEI. With 7 bases removed from V and 0 bases from J, the gap between germline ends came to 14 bases. The CDR3 loop spans 15 amino acids. The CDR3: CASTVTSPSTDTQYF. In DNA form, the CDR3 reads TGTGCCAGCACCGTGACTAGTCCCAGCACAGATACGCAGTATTTT.

The chain carries TRBV4-3 and TRBJ2-5; 7 nucleotides match TRBD1. This CDR3 contains 15 residues. Germline trimming cut 3 bases from V and 0 bases from J; bases unmatched to any gene: 4. Per germline, CDR1 LGHNA and CDR2 YSLEER. The DNA for the CDR3 is TGCGCCAGCAGCCATGAACAGGGGTACCAAGAGACCCAGTACTTC. Amino acid sequence: CASSHEQGYQETQYF.

There are a few counts of this clonotype. The chain links TRBV7-8 to TRBJ2-1, with 9 bases fitting TRBD2. The CDR3 runs 14 residues. The germline CDR1 and CDR2 sequences are SGHVS and FQNEAQ. Trimming took 8 bases from V and 4 from J; bases not matched to a gene: 6. The CDR3 reads CASASSGVYNEQFF. CDR3 nucleotides: TGTGCCAGCGCCTCTAGCGGGGTTTACAATGAGCAGTTCTTC.

Ten or more counts support this clonotype. The V and J genes are TRBV19 and TRBJ2-3; 7 bases line up with TRBD1. Germline loops: CDR1 LNHDA, CDR2 SQIVND (reference sequence). The CDR3 contains 15 residues. V dropped 3 bases and J dropped 0; count of bases not matched to a gene: 3. CDR3 sequence reads: CASSMARGSTDTQYF. The CDR3 region has the DNA TGTGCCAGTAGTATGGCCAGGGGGAGCACAGATACGCAGTATTTT.

This clonotype was observed at least ten times. The CDR3 here is CSAHRAGGDTIYF. The CDR3 coding sequence is TGCAGTGCTCACCGGGCCGGGGGGGACACCATATATTTT. The chain is built from TRBV20-1 and TRBJ1-3; D perhaps matches TRBD1 (5 bases). CDR3 length equals 13 residues. Germline CDR1 DFQATT, CDR2 SNEGSKA (reference sequence). The ends were cut back, 5 bases at V and 8 bases at J, with 16 bases in the middle.

The sample holds many counts of this clonotype. The rearrangement links TRBV20-1 to TRBJ1-4; D is possibly TRBD1 (5 bases). V was shortened by 3 bases and J by 8 bases, with 19 bases between the two germline ends. This CDR3 has 15 amino acids. In germline, CDR1 is DFQATT, CDR2 SNEGSKA (reference sequence). The CDR3 protein is CSARGQGGLYEKLFF. The CDR3 DNA follows: TGCAGTGCTAGGGGGCAGGGAGGATTGTACGAAAAACTGTTTTTT.

This clonotype has a single count. The germline gene is not matched at one end of the junction; a read error may be the cause. This chain connects TRBV3-1 to TRBJ2-3; D is perhaps TRBD2 (5 bases). This CDR3 has 16 residues. CDR1 LGHDT and CDR2 YNNKEL come from the germline V gene (reference sequence). The CDR3 region is CASGQGGLLSTDTQYF. In nucleotides, the CDR3 is TGTGCCAGCGGCCAAGGCGGGCTCCTTAGCACAGATACGCAGTATTTT.

This clonotype has a count of ten or more. The chain links TRBV5-1 to TRBJ1-2; 12 bases align to TRBD1. In germline, CDR1 is SGHRS, CDR2 YFSETQ. The CDR3 has 16 residues. Germline trimming cut 3 bases from V and 4 bases from J; bases unmatched to any gene: 7. CDR3 in amino acids: CASSSLPGQGAYGYTF. DNA for the CDR3: TGCGCCAGCAGCTCCCTACCGGGACAGGGGGCCTATGGCTACACCTTC.